What follows are 5 T cell receptor beta chains derived from one specimen sequenced in a study of shared clonotypes between healthy human individuals. Sequenced by immunoSEQ multiplex PCR; TCRdb stores in-frame clones only, minus some. The data hold 330,000 or so clones, with about 74% observed a single time. Material: memory CD4+ T cells sorted from blood. Subset specified: CD45RA-negative fraction. Source of these receptors: a man aged 30 to 45 in good health.

With respect to this clone: A junction end diverges from the germline sequence, so it may reflect a read error. V and J are TRBV19 and TRBJ1-3; D gene unclear. Germline V lookup: CDR1 LNHDA, CDR2 SQIVND (reference sequence). The CDR3 runs to 14 residues. The CDR3 DNA follows: TGTGCCAGTATCGACCGAGACTCTGAAAACACCATATATTTT. As protein: CASIDRDSENTIYF. Together with reference TRBV19 and TRBJ1-3, the CDR3 gives the full variable domain: DGGITQSPKYLFRKEGQNVTLSCEQNLNHDAMYWYRQDPGQGLRLIYYSQIVNDFQKGDIAEGYSVSREKKESFPLTVTSAQKNPTAFYLCASIDRDSENTIYFGEGSWLTVV.

V usage is TRBV2 and J usage is TRBJ2-3, with TRBD2 matching 13 bases. Germline V gene sequence: CDR1 SNHLY, CDR2 FYNNEI. The CDR3 sequence is 19 residues long. V lost 8 bases, J lost 4 bases, and 18 bases stayed unmatched. The CDR3 DNA reads TGTGCCAGCGGATTACGCAGACTAGCGGGAGGAGGCCTGGCAGATACGCAGTATTTT. It specifies CASGLRRLAGGGLADTQYF. Full variable domain (outside the CDR3, taken from reference TRBV2 and TRBJ2-3): EPEVTQTPSHQVTQMGQEVILRCVPISNHLYFYWYRQILGQKVEFLVSFYNNEISEKSEIFDDQFSVERPDGSNFTLKIRSTKLEDSAMYFCASGLRRLAGGGLADTQYFGPGTRLTVL.

In the case of this clone: Other nucleotide sequences from this sample produce the same CDR3. The chain uses TRBV30 and TRBJ2-1; the match to TRBD2 covers 7 bases. Looked up from germline, CDR1 is GTSNPN and CDR2 is SVGIG (reference sequence). This CDR3 has 20 residues. The trim removed 1 base at V and 0 bases at J, leaving 18 bases unmatched. CDR3 protein: CAWSDRRLTSAASSYNEQFF. CDR3 DNA sequence: TGTGCCTGGAGTGACAGGCGGCTAACTAGCGCCGCAAGCTCCTACAATGAGCAGTTCTTC.

For this clone: Additional DNA sequences in this sample encode the identical CDR3. The chain carries TRBV5-1 and TRBJ2-3; the match to TRBD2 covers 8 bases. Germline-derived CDR1 and CDR2 are SGHRS and YFSETQ. The CDR3 is 16 amino acids. V shed 0 bases and J 1 base; nucleotides not matched to a gene: 4. The CDR3 reads CASSLATSGGTDTQYF. CDR3 DNA sequence: TGCGCCAGCAGCTTGGCCACTAGCGGAGGCACAGATACGCAGTATTTT.

This chain uses TRBV18 with TRBJ2-4; 8 nucleotides match TRBD1. CDR3 length equals 17 residues. V was pared by 5 bases and J by 0 bases, with 9 bases of the junction left unmatched. Per germline, CDR1 KGHSH and CDR2 LQKENI. CDR3 sequence (DNA): TGTGCCAGCTCAGCGACTTTTACAGGGGGAGCCAAAAACATTCAGTACTTC. Amino acid sequence: CASSATFTGGAKNIQYF.